Listed here are 3 T cell receptor beta chains from one sample, sequenced in a study of T cell responses to AZD1222 COVID-19 vaccine. The protocol was immunoSEQ multiplex PCR, while the TCRdb copy is restricted to in-frame clones and leaves out a portion. This repertoire shows around 150,000 clones, approximately 94% found once; its top ten account for around 0.66%. The specimen comprised peripheral blood, sampled on day 0 of AZD1222 vaccination. These receptors were collected from an adult in good health.

The V gene is TRBV27, the J gene TRBJ2-3; D is uncertain. The CDR3 runs 12 residues. Germline-derived CDR1 and CDR2 are MNHEY and SMNVEV (reference sequence). The V end lost 2 bases, the J end lost 6 bases, and 6 bases lay between the germline ends. The CDR3 bases are TGTGCCAGCAGTTTACTGGGGGATACGCAGTATTTT. Translation gives CASSLLGDTQYF.

V usage is TRBV19 and J usage is TRBJ2-1, with D perhaps matching TRBD2 (5 bases). V was shortened by 1 base and J by 0 bases, with 10 bases between the two germline ends. CDR3 size: 16 residues. Germline CDR1 and CDR2: LNHDA and SQIVND (reference sequence). CDR3 DNA sequence: TGTGCCAGTAGTATAGTGAAGAGCGGCTCCTACAATGAGCAGTTCTTC. Amino acid sequence: CASSIVKSGSYNEQFF.

In regard to this clone: The DNA is left out, because the CDR3 cannot be placed on it with certainty; the CDR3 is given as TCRdb lists it. The CDR3 sequence is CASSFGQGPHSYEQYF. This rearrangement joins TRBV11-2 to TRBJ2-7; no check of the table's D call, TRBD1, against the DNA was made. Germline V gene data show CDR1 as SGHAT and CDR2 as FQNNGV. The CDR3 spans 16 amino acids, including both terminal residues.